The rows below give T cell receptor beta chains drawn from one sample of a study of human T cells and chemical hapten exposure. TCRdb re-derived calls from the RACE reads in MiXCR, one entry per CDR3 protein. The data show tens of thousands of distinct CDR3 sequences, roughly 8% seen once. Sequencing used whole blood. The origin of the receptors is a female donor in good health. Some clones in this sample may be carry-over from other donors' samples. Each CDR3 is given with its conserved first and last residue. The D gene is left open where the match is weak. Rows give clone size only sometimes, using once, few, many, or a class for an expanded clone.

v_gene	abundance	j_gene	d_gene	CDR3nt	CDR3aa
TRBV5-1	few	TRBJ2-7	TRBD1	TGCGCCAGCAGCACCCGGACAGGGGAGGAGCAGTACTTC	CASSTRTGEEQYF
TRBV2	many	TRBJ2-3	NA	TGTGCCAGCAGTGAAAACATTCGCACAGATACGCAGTATTTT	CASSENIRTDTQYF
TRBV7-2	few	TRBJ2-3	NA	TGTGCCAGCAGCCACACAGGGTTAGGAGGCACAGATACGCAGTATTTT	CASSHTGLGGTDTQYF
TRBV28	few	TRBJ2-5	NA	TGTGCCAGCAGGACCCCTGGGCCACAAGAGACCCAGTACTTC	CASRTPGPQETQYF
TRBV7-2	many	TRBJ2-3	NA	TGTGCCAGCAGCCACGAAGGGGGGGCAGATACGCAGTATTTT	CASSHEGGADTQYF
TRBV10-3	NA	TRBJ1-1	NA	TGTGCCACTGGGGGGGGGCAGGACACTGAAGCTCTCTTT	CATGGGQDTEALF
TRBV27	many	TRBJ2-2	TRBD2	TGTGCCAGCAGTGCACTTCTAGCGGGAGGGCCCACCGGGGAGCTGTTTTTT	CASSALLAGGPTGELFF
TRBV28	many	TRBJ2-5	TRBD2	TGTGCCAGCAGTCCGACTAGCGGGGTAGGAGAGACCCAGTACTTC	CASSPTSGVGETQYF
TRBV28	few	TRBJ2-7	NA	TGTGCCAGCAGTTTCGCAGGGAGTGTGTCCTACGAGCAGTACTTC	CASSFAGSVSYEQYF
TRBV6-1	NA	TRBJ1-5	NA	TGTGCCAGCAGCAGACAGACGTGCCAGCCCCAGCATTTT	CASSRQTCQPQHF
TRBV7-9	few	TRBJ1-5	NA	TGTGCCAGCAGCTTAGGGGTTCAGCCCCAGCATTTT	CASSLGVQPQHF
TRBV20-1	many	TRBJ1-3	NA	TGCAGTGCTAGAGATATGGAGGGCGTAAACACCATATATTTT	CSARDMEGVNTIYF
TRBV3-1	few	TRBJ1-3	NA	TGTGCCAGCAGCCCAGTATACTCTGGAAACACCATATATTTT	CASSPVYSGNTIYF
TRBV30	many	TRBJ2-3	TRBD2	TGTGCCTGGAGTGACGCGAAGCGGGAGGCAGATACGCAGTATTTT	CAWSDAKREADTQYF
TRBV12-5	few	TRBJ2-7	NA	TGTGCTAGTGGTTTGCCCGTGGGCGTGGGCTACGAGCAGTACTTC	CASGLPVGVGYEQYF
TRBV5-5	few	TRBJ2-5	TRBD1	TGTGCCAGCAGCTTGGGGGACAGGGCCCAGACCCAGTACTTC	CASSLGDRAQTQYF
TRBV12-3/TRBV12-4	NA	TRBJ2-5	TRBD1	TGTGCCAGCACCCCCGCCCGGGACAGGTTAGAAGAGACCCAGTACTTC	CASTPARDRLEETQYF
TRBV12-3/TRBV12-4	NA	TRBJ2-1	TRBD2	TGTGCCAGCAGTTTAGCGCAACTAGCGGGAGTCAATGAGCAGTTCTTC	CASSLAQLAGVNEQFF
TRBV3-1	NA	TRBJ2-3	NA	TGTGCCAGCAGCCAAGAAAGCGGCCCAACCCTCTACACAGATACGCAGTATTTT	CASSQESGPTLYTDTQYF
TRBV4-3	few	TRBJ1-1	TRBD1	TGCGCCAGCAGCCAAGACACAGGGGCGAACACTGAAGCTTTCTTT	CASSQDTGANTEAFF
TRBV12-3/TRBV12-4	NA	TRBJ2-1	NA	TGTGCCAGCAGTTTAGAACTAGTCAATGAGCAGTTCTTC	CASSLELVNEQFF
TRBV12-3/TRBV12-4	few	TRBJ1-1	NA	TGTGCCAGCAGTTTAATCGGTTCTGAAGCTTTCTTT	CASSLIGSEAFF
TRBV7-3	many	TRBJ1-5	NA	TGTGCCAGCAGCTCCGACAGGAATCAGCCCCAGCATTTT	CASSSDRNQPQHF
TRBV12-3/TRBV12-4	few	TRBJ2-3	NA	TGTGCCAGCAGTTTCAGGTCCATAGATACGCAGTATTTT	CASSFRSIDTQYF
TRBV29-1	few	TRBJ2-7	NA	TGCAGCGTTAAGGAGACCGGGATAGCCTACGAGCAGTACTTC	CSVKETGIAYEQYF
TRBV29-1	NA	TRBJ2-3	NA	TGCAGCGTAGGCGGGAACATACCCACAGATACGCAGTATTTT	CSVGGNIPTDTQYF
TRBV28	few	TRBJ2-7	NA	TGTGCCAGCAGTTTAGGGGCGAGGGCTTCCTACGAGCAGTACTTC	CASSLGARASYEQYF
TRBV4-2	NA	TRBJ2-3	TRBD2	TGTGCCAGCAGCCAGACGGGAGGCCTCACAGATACGCAGTATTTT	CASSQTGGLTDTQYF
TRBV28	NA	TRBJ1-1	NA	TGTGCCAGCATTTTTATCAGGGGAACTGAAGCTTTCTTT	CASIFIRGTEAFF
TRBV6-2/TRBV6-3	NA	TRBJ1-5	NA	TGTGCCAGCAGCCGGACCGAAAATCAGCCCCAGCATTTT	CASSRTENQPQHF